One and the same sample provided the 21 T cell receptor beta chains below, sequenced in a study of early T cells in non-severe SARS-CoV-2 infection. TCRdb re-analysed the 5' RACE reads in MiXCR, keeping a single row per CDR3 protein. The sample shows 75,000 to 100,000 distinct CDR3 sequences, about 14% of them seen only once. Sequencing input: whole blood. The source is an adult who was a healthcare worker with PCR-confirmed SARS-CoV-2 infection or an uninfected control (not recorded which).

This clonotype has just a few counts. The chain recombines TRBV5-5 with TRBJ2-7, with D tentatively TRBD2 (5 bases). Germline-derived CDR1 and CDR2 are SGHKS and YYEKEE (reference sequence). The V end lost 2 bases, the J end lost 11 bases, and 17 bases lay between the germline ends. There are 13 residues in the CDR3. The CDR3 sequence is CASSFSNRNSEYF. The CDR3 DNA sequence: TGTGCCAGCAGCTTCAGTAACCGAAATAGCGAGTACTTC. The whole variable domain, filled in from reference TRBV5-5 and TRBJ2-7, reads DAGVTQSPTHLIKTRGQQVTLRCSPISGHKSVSWYQQVLGQGPQFIFQYYEKEERGRGNFPDRFSARQFPNYSSELNVNALLLGDSALYLCASSFSNRNSEYFGPGTRLTVT.

This clonotype was detected a few times. This chain connects TRBV28 to TRBJ2-7; 11 nucleotides line up with TRBD1. Germline V gives CDR1 MDHEN, CDR2 SYDVKM. With V trimmed by 1 base and J by 5 bases, 7 bases remained unmatched. The CDR3 is 16 residues long. CDR3 DNA sequence: TGTGCCAGCAGTTTATCGATTCCGGGACAGGGGGACGAGCAGTACTTC. Its protein is CASSLSIPGQGDEQYF. Full variable domain (remainder filled in from reference TRBV28 and TRBJ2-7): DVKVTQSSRYLVKRTGEKVFLECVQDMDHENMFWYRQDPGLGLRLIYFSYDVKMKEKGDIPEGYSVSREKKERFSLILESASTNQTSMYLCASSLSIPGQGDEQYFGPGTRLTVT.

The chain uses TRBV9 and TRBJ1-1, with D possibly matching TRBD1 (6 bases). The V end was cut by 2 bases, the J end by 3 bases, with 17 bases between. From germline, CDR1 is SGDLS and CDR2 YYNGEE. The CDR3 covers 16 residues. CDR3 region: CASSVGNIRGHTEAFF. The CDR3 DNA sequence: TGTGCCAGCAGCGTCGGAAATATCAGGGGACACACTGAAGCTTTCTTT.

The chain recombines TRBV5-1 with TRBJ2-2; tentatively, D is TRBD1 (5 bases). V lost 1 base, J lost 0 bases, and 10 bases lay in between. In germline, CDR1 is SGHRS, CDR2 YFSETQ. This CDR3 comprises 16 residues. The CDR3 DNA is TGCGCCAGCAGCTTGCACCACAGGACGAACACCGGGGAGCTGTTTTTT. Encoded protein: CASSLHHRTNTGELFF. Complete variable domain (other parts from reference TRBV5-1 and TRBJ2-2): KAGVTQTPRYLIKTRGQQVTLSCSPISGHRSVSWYQQTPGQGLQFLFEYFSETQRNKGNFPGRFSGRQFSNSRSEMNVSTLELGDSALYLCASSLHHRTNTGELFFGEGSRLTVL.

There are a few counts of this clonotype. The J gene is TRBJ2-7, the V gene TRBV29-1; the match to TRBD1 covers 7 bases. Germline V gene data show CDR1 as SQVTM and CDR2 as ANQGSEA. The CDR3 loop spans 11 amino acids. V was pared by 7 bases and J by 2 bases, with 2 bases of the junction left unmatched. The CDR3 reads CSAGQTYEQYF. For the CDR3, the DNA is TGCAGCGCGGGACAGACCTACGAGCAGTACTTC.

The chain combines TRBV7-9 with TRBJ2-4; D gene uncertain. This CDR3 spans 14 amino acids. Between the trimmed V and J ends, which lost 3 bases and 8 bases, there was a span of 14 bases. Germline loops: CDR1 SEHNR, CDR2 FQNEAQ (reference sequence). As DNA, the CDR3 is TGTGCCAGCAGCTTCGTACGCCCCCGTGACATTCAGTACTTC. Amino acid sequence: CASSFVRPRDIQYF.

At least ten counts were recorded for this clonotype. This chain uses TRBV4-1 with TRBJ2-5; 10 bases agree with TRBD2. The CDR3 is 15 amino acids. With 1 base clipped from V and 3 bases from J, the junction kept 2 bases outside the gene matches. The germline V gene has CDR1 MGHRA and CDR2 YSYEKL. The CDR3 is CASSQGLAGEETQYF. CDR3 in DNA: TGCGCCAGCAGCCAAGGGCTAGCGGGGGAAGAGACCCAGTACTTC.

This clonotype has only a few counts. This sequence joins TRBV18 and TRBJ2-7, with D hard to call. The CDR3 is 13 residues long. Trimming removed 3 bases from V and 0 bases from J, with 6 bases in between. CDR1 and CDR2 (germline): KGHSH, LQKENI. The CDR3 nucleotides are TGTGCCAGCTCACCCCCGAGCTCCTACGAGCAGTACTTC. Protein: CASSPPSSYEQYF.

The rearrangement links TRBV5-1 to TRBJ2-7; the match to TRBD1 covers 10 bases. Germline lookup yields CDR1 SGHRS and CDR2 YFSETQ. This CDR3 is 15 amino acids long. J lost 7 bases, V lost 4 bases, and 11 bases had no gene match. CDR3 amino acids: CASSQGQGHRWEQYF. The CDR3, as DNA: TGCGCCAGCAGCCAGGGACAGGGGCATCGGTGGGAGCAGTACTTC.

The chain's CDR3 is CSGGRQETQYF. CDR3 DNA: TGCAGCGGGGGGCGCCAAGAGACCCAGTACTTC. The rearrangement joins TRBV29-1 to TRBJ2-5; D perhaps matches TRBD1 (6 bases). Trimming pared 7 bases from V and 1 base from J, leaving 7 bases between. In germline, CDR1 is SQVTM, CDR2 ANQGSEA. This CDR3 has 11 residues.

This clonotype was counted ten times or more. This chain uses TRBV29-1 with TRBJ1-2, with D unresolved. The CDR3 runs 12 residues. Trimming pared 5 bases from V and 4 bases from J, leaving 11 bases between. CDR1 is SQVTM, CDR2 ANQGSEA, per germline. CDR3 sequence (DNA): TGCAGCGTTCTAGAGGTTACCTATGGCTACACCTTC. It encodes CSVLEVTYGYTF.

As concerns this clonotype: The germline gene is not matched at one end of the junction; a read error may be the cause. The chain has TRBV29-1 and TRBJ1-1; D not resolved. This CDR3 contains 11 residues. Germline loops: CDR1 SQVTM, CDR2 ANQGSEA. As DNA, the CDR3 is TGCAGCGCTGAAGCAAACACTGAAGCTTTCTTT. This gives the protein CSAEANTEAFF.

This clonotype was recorded a few times. This chain connects TRBV5-4 to TRBJ1-1; a weak D match, TRBD1 (6 bases). Per germline, CDR1 SGHNT and CDR2 YYREEE (reference sequence). V lost 1 base and J lost 2, with 12 bases in between. This CDR3 contains 15 residues. The CDR3 loop is CASSLPTGLNTEAFF. Here the CDR3 DNA reads TGTGCCAGCAGCTTGCCGACAGGTTTAAACACTGAAGCTTTCTTT.

This clonotype showed up just a few times. This rearrangement joins TRBV19 to TRBJ2-4; D is uncertain. This CDR3 is 17 amino acids long. The germline V gene encodes CDR1 LNHDA and CDR2 SQIVND (reference sequence). V was pared by 4 bases and J by 1 base, with 17 bases between. CDR3 residues: CASSSIRAPDAKNIQYF. For the CDR3, the DNA is TGTGCCAGTAGTAGCATCCGGGCCCCTGACGCCAAAAACATTCAGTACTTC. Full variable domain (rest looked up from reference TRBV19 and TRBJ2-4): DGGITQSPKYLFRKEGQNVTLSCEQNLNHDAMYWYRQDPGQGLRLIYYSQIVNDFQKGDIAEGYSVSREKKESFPLTVTSAQKNPTAFYLCASSSIRAPDAKNIQYFGAGTRLSVL.

V is TRBV5-4 and J is TRBJ1-1, with D unclear. CDR3 length equals 15 residues. Germline values: CDR1 SGHNT, CDR2 YYREEE (reference sequence). V was cut by 0 bases and J by 3 bases, with 12 bases left in between. The CDR3 is CASSLAGNLDTEAFF. The CDR3 DNA sequence: TGTGCCAGCAGCTTGGCCGGAAACTTAGACACTGAAGCTTTCTTT.

This clonotype appeared many times. V gene TRBV7-9 combines with J gene TRBJ2-5, with no clear D. Per germline, CDR1 SEHNR and CDR2 FQNEAQ (reference sequence). This CDR3 is 10 amino acids long. Between the trimmed V and J ends, which lost 6 bases and 6 bases, there was a span of 5 bases. The DNA of the CDR3 is TGTGCCAGCAGTGGGCAGACCCAGTACTTC. Translated: CASSGQTQYF.

As to this clonotype: A much larger clone lies a single base off, so this may be a read error. This chain links TRBV6-5 with TRBJ1-5; 7 bases are a match to TRBD1. The CDR3 totals 14 residues. Per the germline V gene, CDR1 is MNHEY and CDR2 is SVGAGI. V lost 6 bases to trimming and J lost 3 bases; unmatched junction nucleotides: 5. The CDR3 spells CASSRDSLNQPQHF. DNA for the CDR3: TGTGCCAGCAGCCGGGACAGCCTCAATCAGCCCCAGCATTTT.

This clonotype was seen more than once but under ten times. The rearrangement joins TRBV12-3 or TRBV12-4 to TRBJ2-7, with D possibly being TRBD1 (6 bases). The CDR3 runs to 14 residues. Trimming took 5 bases from V and 4 from J, leaving 15 bases between them. For the CDR3, the DNA is TGTGCCAGCAGTCAGGGTGGACAGTTTTACGAGCAGTACTTC. Residues: CASSQGGQFYEQYF.

This clonotype was detected only a few times. The chain carries TRBV20-1 and TRBJ1-2; possible D gene TRBD1, 6 bases. This CDR3 comprises 16 residues. Germline assignment: CDR1 DFQATT and CDR2 SNEGSKA (reference sequence). V was trimmed by 1 base and J by 2 bases, leaving 17 bases between them. CDR3 sequence reads: CSARVQGRGINYGYTF. The CDR3 nucleotides read TGCAGTGCTAGAGTTCAGGGGCGAGGGATCAACTATGGCTACACCTTC.

This clonotype was detected ten times or more. This chain uses TRBV7-3 with TRBJ2-3; D is possibly TRBD1 or TRBD2 (5 bases each). CDR1 SGHTA and CDR2 FQGTGA come from the germline V gene. The length of the CDR3 is 18 residues. V lost 4 bases, J lost 1 base, and 21 bases lay in between. CDR3 nucleotides: TGTGCCAGCAGCTATCAACCGGGACCCGCGCCGGGCACAGATACGCAGTATTTT. Amino acids: CASSYQPGPAPGTDTQYF.

The V gene is TRBV3-1, the J gene TRBJ1-1; D call uncertain. Trimming took 4 bases from V and 8 from J, leaving 14 bases between them. The CDR3 sequence is 13 residues long. Germline V gives CDR1 LGHDT, CDR2 YNNKEL (reference sequence). CDR3 nucleotides: TGTGCCAGCAGCCTCAATTCTCGAAGGGAAGCTTTCTTT. Encoded protein: CASSLNSRREAFF.